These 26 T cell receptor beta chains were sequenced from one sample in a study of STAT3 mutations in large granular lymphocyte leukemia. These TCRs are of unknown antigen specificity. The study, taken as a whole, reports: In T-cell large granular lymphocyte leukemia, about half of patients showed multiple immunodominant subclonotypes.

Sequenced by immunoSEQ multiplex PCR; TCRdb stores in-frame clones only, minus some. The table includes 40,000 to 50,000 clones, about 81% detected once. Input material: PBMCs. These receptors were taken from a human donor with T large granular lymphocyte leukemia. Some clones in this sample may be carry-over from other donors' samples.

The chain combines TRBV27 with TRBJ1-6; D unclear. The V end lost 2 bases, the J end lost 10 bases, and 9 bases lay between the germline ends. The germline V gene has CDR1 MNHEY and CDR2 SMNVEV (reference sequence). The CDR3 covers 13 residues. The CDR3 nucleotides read TGTGCCAGCAGTTTAAAATTCGGCTCACCCCTCCACTTT. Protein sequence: CASSLKFGSPLHF.

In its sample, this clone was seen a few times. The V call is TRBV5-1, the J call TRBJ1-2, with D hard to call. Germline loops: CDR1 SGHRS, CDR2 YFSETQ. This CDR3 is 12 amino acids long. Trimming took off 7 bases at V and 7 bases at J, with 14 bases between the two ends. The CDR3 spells CASLWGSCGYTF. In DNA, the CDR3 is TGCGCCAGCCTCTGGGGTTCGTGTGGCTACACCTTC.

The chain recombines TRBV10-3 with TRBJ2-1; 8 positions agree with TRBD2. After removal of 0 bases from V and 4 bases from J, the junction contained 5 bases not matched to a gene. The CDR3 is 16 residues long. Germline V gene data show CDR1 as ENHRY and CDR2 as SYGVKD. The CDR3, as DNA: TGTGCCATCAGTGAGTCAGGAGCGGGGGATTACAATGAGCAGTTCTTC. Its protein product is CAISESGAGDYNEQFF.

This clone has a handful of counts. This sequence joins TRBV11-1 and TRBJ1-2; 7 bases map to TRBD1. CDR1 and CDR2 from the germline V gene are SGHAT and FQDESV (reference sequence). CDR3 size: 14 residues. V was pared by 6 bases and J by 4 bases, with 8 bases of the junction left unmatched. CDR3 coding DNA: TGTGCCAGCAGAGACTCCGGGACAGCCTATGGCTACACCTTC. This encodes CASRDSGTAYGYTF.

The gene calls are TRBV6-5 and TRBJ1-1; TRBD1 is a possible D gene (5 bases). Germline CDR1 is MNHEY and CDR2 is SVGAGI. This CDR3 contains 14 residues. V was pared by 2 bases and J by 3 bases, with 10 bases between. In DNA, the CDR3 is TGTGCCAGCAGTTACCGGGGGAAACACACTGAAGCTTTCTTT. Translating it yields CASSYRGKHTEAFF.

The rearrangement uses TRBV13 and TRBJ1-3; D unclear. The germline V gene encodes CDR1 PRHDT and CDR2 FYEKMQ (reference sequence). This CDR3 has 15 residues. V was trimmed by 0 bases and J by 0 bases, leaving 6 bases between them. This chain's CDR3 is CASSLGGGSGNTIYF. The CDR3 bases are TGTGCCAGCAGCTTAGGGGGCGGCTCTGGAAACACCATATATTTT.

The CDR3 sequence is CASSLVASAETQYF. The CDR3 DNA is TGTGCCAGCAGCTTAGTGGCTAGCGCAGAGACCCAGTACTTC. V and J are TRBV7-2 and TRBJ2-5, with a weak D call TRBD2 (6 bases). Germline V lookup: CDR1 SGHTA, CDR2 FQGNSA. The CDR3 spans 14 residues. The V end was cut by 1 base, the J end by 4 bases, with 10 bases between.

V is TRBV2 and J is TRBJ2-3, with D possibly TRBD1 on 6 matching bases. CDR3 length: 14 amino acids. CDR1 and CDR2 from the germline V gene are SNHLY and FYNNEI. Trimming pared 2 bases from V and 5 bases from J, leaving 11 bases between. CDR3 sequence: CASSENRDKDTQYF. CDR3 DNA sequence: TGTGCCAGCAGTGAAAACAGGGATAAAGATACGCAGTATTTT.

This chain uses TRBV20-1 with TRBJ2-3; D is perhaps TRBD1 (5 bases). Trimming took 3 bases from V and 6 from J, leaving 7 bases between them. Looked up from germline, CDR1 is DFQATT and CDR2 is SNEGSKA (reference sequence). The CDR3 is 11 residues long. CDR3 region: CSARAGDTQYF. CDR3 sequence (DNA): TGCAGTGCTAGGGCAGGGGATACGCAGTATTTT.

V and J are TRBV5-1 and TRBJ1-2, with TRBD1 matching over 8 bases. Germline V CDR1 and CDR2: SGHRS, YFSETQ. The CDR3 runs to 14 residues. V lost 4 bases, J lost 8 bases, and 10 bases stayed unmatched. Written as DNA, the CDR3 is TGCGCCAGCAGCGAGGGACAGGCGGCGGGCGGCTACACCTTC. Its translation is CASSEGQAAGGYTF.

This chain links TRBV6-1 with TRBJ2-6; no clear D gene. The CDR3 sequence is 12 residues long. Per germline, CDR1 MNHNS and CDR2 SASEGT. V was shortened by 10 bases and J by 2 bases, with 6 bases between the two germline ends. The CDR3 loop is CAIQAGANVLTF. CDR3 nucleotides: TGTGCCATTCAAGCTGGGGCCAACGTCCTGACTTTC.

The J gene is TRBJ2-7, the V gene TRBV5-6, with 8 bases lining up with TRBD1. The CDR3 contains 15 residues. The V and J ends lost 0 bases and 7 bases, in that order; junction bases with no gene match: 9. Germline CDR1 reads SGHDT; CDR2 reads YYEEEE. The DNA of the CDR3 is TGTGCCAGCAGCTTGGTACAGGGGGTATTTCGGGAGCAGTACGTC. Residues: CASSLVQGVFREQYV.

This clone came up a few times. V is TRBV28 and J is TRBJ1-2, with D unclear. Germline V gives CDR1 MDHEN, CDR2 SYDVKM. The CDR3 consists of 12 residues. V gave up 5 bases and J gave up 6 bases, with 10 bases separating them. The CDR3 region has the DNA TGTGCCAGCAGTCTAACGAACGATGGCTACACCTTC. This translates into CASSLTNDGYTF.

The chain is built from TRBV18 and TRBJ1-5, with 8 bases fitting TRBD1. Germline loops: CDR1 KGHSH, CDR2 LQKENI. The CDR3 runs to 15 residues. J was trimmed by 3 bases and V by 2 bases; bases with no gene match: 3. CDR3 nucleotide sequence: TGTGCCAGCTCACCAGAGACAGGGGCCAATCAGCCCCAGCATTTT. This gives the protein CASSPETGANQPQHF.

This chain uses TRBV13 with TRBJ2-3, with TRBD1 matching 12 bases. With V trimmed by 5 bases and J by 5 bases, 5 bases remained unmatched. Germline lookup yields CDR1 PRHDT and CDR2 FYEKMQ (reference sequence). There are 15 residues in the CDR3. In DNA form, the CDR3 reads TGTGCCAGCAGCCCCGGGACAGGGGGCGTAGATACGCAGTATTTT. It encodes CASSPGTGGVDTQYF.

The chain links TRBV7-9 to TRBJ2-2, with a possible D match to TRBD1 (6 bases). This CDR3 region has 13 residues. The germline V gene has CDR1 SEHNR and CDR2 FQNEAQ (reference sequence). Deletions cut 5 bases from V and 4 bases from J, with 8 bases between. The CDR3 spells CASSEDSTGELFF. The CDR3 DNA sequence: TGTGCCAGCAGCGAGGACAGCACCGGGGAGCTGTTTTTT.

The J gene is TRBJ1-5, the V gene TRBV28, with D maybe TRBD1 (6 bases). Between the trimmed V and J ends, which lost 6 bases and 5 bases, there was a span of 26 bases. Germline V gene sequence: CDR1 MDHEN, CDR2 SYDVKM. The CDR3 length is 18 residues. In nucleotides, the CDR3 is TGTGCCAGCAGGTATGGCGCCTTGCAGGGGAGGGTTTATCAGCCCCAGCATTTT. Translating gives CASRYGALQGRVYQPQHF.

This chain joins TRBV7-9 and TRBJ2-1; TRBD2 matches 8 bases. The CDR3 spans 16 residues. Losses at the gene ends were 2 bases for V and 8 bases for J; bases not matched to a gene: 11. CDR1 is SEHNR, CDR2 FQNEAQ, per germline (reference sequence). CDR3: CASSLNSGGGSDEQFF. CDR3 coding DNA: TGTGCCAGCAGCTTAAACTCTGGCGGGGGGTCCGATGAGCAGTTCTTC.

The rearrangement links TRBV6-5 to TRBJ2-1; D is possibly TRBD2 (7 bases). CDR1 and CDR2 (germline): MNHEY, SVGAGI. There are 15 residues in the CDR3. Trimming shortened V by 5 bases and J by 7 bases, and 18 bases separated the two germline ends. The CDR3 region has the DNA TGTGCCAGCAGTACCCAACAGGGAGGGTTGAATGAGCAGTTCTTC. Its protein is CASSTQQGGLNEQFF.

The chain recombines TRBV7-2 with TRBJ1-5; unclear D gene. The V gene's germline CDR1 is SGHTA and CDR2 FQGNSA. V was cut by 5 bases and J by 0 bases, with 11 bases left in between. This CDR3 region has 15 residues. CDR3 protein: CASSPRSYSNQPQHF. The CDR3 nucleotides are TGTGCCAGCAGCCCCCGGAGCTATAGCAATCAGCCCCAGCATTTT.

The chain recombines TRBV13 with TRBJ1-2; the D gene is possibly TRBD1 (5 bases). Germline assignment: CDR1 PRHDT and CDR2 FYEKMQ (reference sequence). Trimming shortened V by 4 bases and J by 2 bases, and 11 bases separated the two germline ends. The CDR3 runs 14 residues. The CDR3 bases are TGTGCCAGCAGCTCCCGGGACGGAAACTATGGCTACACCTTC. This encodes CASSSRDGNYGYTF.

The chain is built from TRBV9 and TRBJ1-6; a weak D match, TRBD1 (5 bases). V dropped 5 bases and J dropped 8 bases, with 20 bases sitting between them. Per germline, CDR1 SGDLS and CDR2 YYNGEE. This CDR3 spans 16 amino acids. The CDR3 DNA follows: TGTGCCAGCAGTGTTGGGCGTGAGGGGATTCATTCACCCCTCCACTTT. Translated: CASSVGREGIHSPLHF.

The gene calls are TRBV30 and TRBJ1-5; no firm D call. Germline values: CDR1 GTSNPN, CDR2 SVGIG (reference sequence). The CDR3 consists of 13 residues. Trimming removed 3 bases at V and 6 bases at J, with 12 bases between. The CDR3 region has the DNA TGTGCCTGGAGGCAAACCTTGGGTCAGCCCCAGCATTTT. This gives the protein CAWRQTLGQPQHF.

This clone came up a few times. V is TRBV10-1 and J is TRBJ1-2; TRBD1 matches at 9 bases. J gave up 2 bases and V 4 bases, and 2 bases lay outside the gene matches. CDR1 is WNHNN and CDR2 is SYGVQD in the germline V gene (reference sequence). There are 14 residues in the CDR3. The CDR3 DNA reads TGCGCCAGCAGTGCCGGACAGGGGAACTATGGCTACACCTTC. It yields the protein CASSAGQGNYGYTF.

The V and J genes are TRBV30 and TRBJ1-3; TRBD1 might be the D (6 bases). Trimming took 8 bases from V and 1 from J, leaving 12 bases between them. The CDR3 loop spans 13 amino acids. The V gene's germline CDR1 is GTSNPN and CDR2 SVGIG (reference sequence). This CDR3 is CAITGPSGNTIYF. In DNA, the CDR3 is TGTGCCATAACAGGGCCATCTGGAAACACCATATATTTT. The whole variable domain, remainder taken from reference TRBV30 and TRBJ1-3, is SQTIHQWPATLVQPVGSPLSLECTVEGTSNPNLYWYRQAAGRGLQLLFYSVGIGQISSEVPQNLSASRPQDRQFILSSKKLLLSDSGFYLCAITGPSGNTIYFGEGSWLTVV.

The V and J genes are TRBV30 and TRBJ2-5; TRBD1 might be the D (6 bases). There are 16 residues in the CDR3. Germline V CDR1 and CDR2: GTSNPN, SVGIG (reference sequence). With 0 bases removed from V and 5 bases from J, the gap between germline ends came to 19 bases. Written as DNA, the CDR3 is TGTGCCTGGAGTGTGAGGGCAGGCCCAAGGGGGGAGACCCAGTACTTC. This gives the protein CAWSVRAGPRGETQYF.